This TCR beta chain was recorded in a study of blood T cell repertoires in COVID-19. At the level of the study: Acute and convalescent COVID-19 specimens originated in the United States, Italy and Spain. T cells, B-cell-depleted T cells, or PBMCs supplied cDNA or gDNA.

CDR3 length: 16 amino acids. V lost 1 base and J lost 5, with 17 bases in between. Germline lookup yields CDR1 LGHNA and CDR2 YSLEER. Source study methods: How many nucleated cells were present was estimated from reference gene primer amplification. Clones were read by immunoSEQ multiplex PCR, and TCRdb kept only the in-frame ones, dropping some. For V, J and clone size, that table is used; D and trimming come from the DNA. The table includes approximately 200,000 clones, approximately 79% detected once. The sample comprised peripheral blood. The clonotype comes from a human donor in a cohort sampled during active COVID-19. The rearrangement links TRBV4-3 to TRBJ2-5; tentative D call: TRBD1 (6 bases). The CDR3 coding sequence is TGCGCCAGCAGCCAAGGGGGGCCAGGGTCCGGGGAGACCCAGTACTTC. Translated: CASSQGGPGSGETQYF.